What follows are 14 T cell receptor beta chains derived from one specimen sequenced in a study of T-cell reconstitution after alpha-beta-depleted transplantation in children. Unique molecular identifiers featured in how the TCRbeta library was prepared. Using its own MiXCR run on the PCR reads, TCRdb lists one record per CDR3 protein. The data show hundreds of thousands of distinct CDR3 sequences, 10% to 15% seen once. This specimen consisted of PBMCs, mostly from graft donor cells, obtained 360 days after TCRalphabeta/CD19-depleted stem cell transplant. The receptors come from a male patient aged 10-17 years who had a stem cell transplant for acute myeloid leukemia, so the T cells may come from the graft donor.

This clonotype was observed many times. This chain connects TRBV20-1 to TRBJ2-6; the D gene could be TRBD1 or TRBD2 (5 bases each). CDR1 is DFQATT and CDR2 is SNEGSKA in the germline V gene (reference sequence). Trimming took 0 bases from V and 0 from J, leaving 15 bases between them. This CDR3 comprises 18 residues. Here the CDR3 reads CSARDLHRTYSGANVLTF. Here the CDR3 DNA reads TGCAGTGCTAGAGATCTCCACAGGACTTACTCTGGGGCCAACGTCCTGACTTTC.

A few counts support this clonotype. The gene calls are TRBV20-1 and TRBJ2-7, with D perhaps matching TRBD2 (6 bases). CDR3 size: 13 residues. Germline V lookup: CDR1 DFQATT, CDR2 SNEGSKA (reference sequence). Between the trimmed V and J ends, which lost 1 base and 2 bases, there was a span of 9 bases. CDR3 in amino acids: CSARVEGTYEQYF. The CDR3 coding sequence is TGCAGTGCTAGAGTGGAGGGGACCTACGAGCAGTACTTC.

This clonotype was found a few times. The J gene is TRBJ2-7, the V gene TRBV29-1; D is perhaps TRBD1 or TRBD2 (5 bases each). Looked up from germline, CDR1 is SQVTM and CDR2 is ANQGSEA. The CDR3 has 13 amino acids. Deletions cut 4 bases from V and 0 bases from J, with 10 bases between. This CDR3 reads CSVVSRGSYEQYF. The CDR3 DNA is TGCAGCGTTGTGTCGAGGGGCTCCTACGAGCAGTACTTC.

This clonotype appeared a few times. This rearrangement joins TRBV6-2 or TRBV6-3 to TRBJ1-1; tentative D call: TRBD1 (5 bases). The CDR3 loop spans 12 amino acids. V was shortened by 8 bases and J by 7 bases, with 14 bases between the two germline ends. Germline values: CDR1 MNHEY, CDR2 SVGEGT. CDR3 nucleotide sequence: TGTGCCAGCTCCAGGGAGGGGTATGAAGCTTTCTTT. Translation: CASSREGYEAFF.

The gene calls are TRBV20-1 and TRBJ1-1, with D possibly matching TRBD1 (5 bases). V gave up 0 bases and J gave up 0 bases, with 11 bases separating them. Germline loops: CDR1 DFQATT, CDR2 SNEGSKA (reference sequence). The CDR3 has 15 residues. The CDR3 bases are TGCAGTGCTAGAGATCGTCGGGGGGTGAACACTGAAGCTTTCTTT. Its translation: CSARDRRGVNTEAFF.

V gene TRBV28 combines with J gene TRBJ1-5; no firm D call. The germline gives CDR1 MDHEN, CDR2 SYDVKM. This CDR3 has 18 amino acids. Trimming took 0 bases from V and 2 from J, leaving 17 bases between them. CDR3 bases: TGTGCCAGCAGTTTATGGATCGGGAGGCAGGTCCGCAATCAGCCCCAGCATTTT. It yields the protein CASSLWIGRQVRNQPQHF.

This clonotype was found a few times. The chain combines TRBV10-3 with TRBJ2-5; TRBD1 agrees at 10 bases. CDR1 and CDR2 from the germline V gene are ENHRY and SYGVKD. CDR3 length equals 13 residues. The junction had 4 bases not matched to a gene; V was cut back by 7 bases and J by 5 bases. The CDR3 sequence is CAITGQGMETQYF. DNA of the CDR3: TGTGCCATCACGGGACAGGGGATGGAGACCCAGTACTTC.

This clonotype occurred a few times. The V call is TRBV6-2 or TRBV6-3, the J call TRBJ2-2, with unresolved D. The CDR3 runs 13 residues. Deletions cut 8 bases from V and 4 bases from J, with 11 bases between. Per the germline V gene, CDR1 is MNHEY and CDR2 is SVGEGT. Here the CDR3 DNA reads TGTGCCAGCGGGGATACCCCCACCGGGGAGCTGTTTTTT. Amino acid sequence: CASGDTPTGELFF.

This clonotype appeared a few times. V and J are TRBV20-1 and TRBJ2-7; D ambiguous. Trimming took 2 bases from V and 4 from J, leaving 12 bases between them. Germline CDR1 reads DFQATT; CDR2 reads SNEGSKA (reference sequence). The CDR3 sequence is 13 residues long. CDR3 sequence: CSARQTQLYEQYF. DNA of the CDR3: TGCAGTGCTAGACAGACCCAACTTTACGAGCAGTACTTC.

The chain is built from TRBV4-2 and TRBJ2-2, with D possibly matching TRBD1 (5 bases). Germline V lookup: CDR1 LGHNA, CDR2 YNFKEQ. The CDR3 runs to 16 residues. The germline V and J ends were trimmed by 0 bases and 1 base, with 9 bases remaining between them. The CDR3 coding sequence is TGTGCCAGCAGCCAAGATAGCAGGGTGAACACCGGGGAGCTGTTTTTT. Its protein is CASSQDSRVNTGELFF.

The chain carries TRBV20-1 and TRBJ1-6, with D hard to call. Germline CDR1 and CDR2: DFQATT and SNEGSKA (reference sequence). V gave up 6 bases and J gave up 8 bases, with 17 bases separating them. This CDR3 has 14 residues. As DNA, the CDR3 is TGCAGTGCGGAGAGTGCCTGGATTGATTCACCCCTCCACTTT. This gives the protein CSAESAWIDSPLHF.

This clonotype has a handful of counts. The chain couples TRBV15 to TRBJ1-2; D gene unclear. The germline gives CDR1 LNHNV, CDR2 YYDKDF (reference sequence). Trimming removed 3 bases from V and 0 bases from J, with 8 bases in between. This CDR3 region has 14 residues. In DNA, the CDR3 is TGTGCCACCAGCAGCTCAGCAACTAACTATGGCTACACCTTC. Translating gives CATSSSATNYGYTF.

This clonotype was counted many times. The chain uses TRBV29-1 and TRBJ2-5; 7 nucleotides match TRBD1. V shed 6 bases and J 0 bases; nucleotides not matched to a gene: 7. Germline V gene sequence: CDR1 SQVTM, CDR2 ANQGSEA. This CDR3 comprises 14 residues. Here the CDR3 DNA reads TGCAGCGTCGCAGGGGGACGGTACCAAGAGACCCAGTACTTC. This encodes CSVAGGRYQETQYF.

This clonotype has ten or more counts. The chain employs TRBV24-1 and TRBJ2-3; 10 bases line up with TRBD2. Germline V lookup: CDR1 KGHDR, CDR2 SFDVKD. Trimming at V came to 9 bases and at J to 6 bases, leaving 11 bases not matched to a gene. The length of the CDR3 is 15 residues. The CDR3 is CATGKAGGPGDTQYF. Here the CDR3 DNA reads TGTGCCACCGGGAAAGCGGGAGGGCCAGGGGATACGCAGTATTTT.